This TCR beta chain appears in the sequencing data of a study of cytomegalovirus exposure and HLA in healthy donors. Study results and caveats: In a later analysis, across HLA loci, associated TCR counts were highest for DRB1, lowest for HLA-C. Reports credit the classifier with highly specific, highly sensitive diagnosis of cytomegalovirus status. Researchers counted roughly 160 TCR beta chains as cytomegalovirus-associated.

Amplification used 60 Vbeta primers and 13 Jbeta primers. Sequenced by immunoSEQ multiplex PCR; TCRdb stores in-frame clones only, minus some. The sample shows around 200,000 clones, approximately 82% of them seen only once. Regarding this clone: Its target is unknown.

This receptor was identified in a woman aged 45-60 years in good health and CMV-seropositive. Material for sequencing was PBMCs.

Here the CDR3 reads CASSPKRDRGRVTEAFF. CDR3 DNA: TGTGCCAGCAGCCCGAAACGGGACAGGGGGCGAGTCACTGAAGCTTTCTTT. J is TRBJ1-1 and V is TRBV9, with 12 bases matching TRBD1. Per germline, CDR1 SGDLS and CDR2 YYNGEE. There are 17 residues in the CDR3. V lost 4 bases to trimming and J lost 4 bases; unmatched junction nucleotides: 11.